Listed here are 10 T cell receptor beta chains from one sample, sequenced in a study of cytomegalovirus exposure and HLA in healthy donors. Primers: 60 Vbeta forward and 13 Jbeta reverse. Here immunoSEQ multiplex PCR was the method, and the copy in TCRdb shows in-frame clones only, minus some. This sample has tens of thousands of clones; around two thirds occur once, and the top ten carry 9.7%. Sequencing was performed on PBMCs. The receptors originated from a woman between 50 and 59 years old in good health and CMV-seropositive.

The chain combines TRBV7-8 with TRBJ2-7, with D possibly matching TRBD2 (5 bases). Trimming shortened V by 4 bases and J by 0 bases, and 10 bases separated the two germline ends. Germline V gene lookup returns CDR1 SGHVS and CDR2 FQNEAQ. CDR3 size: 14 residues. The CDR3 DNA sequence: TGTGCCAGCAGCTCTACTGGGAGCTCCTACGAGCAGTACTTC. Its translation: CASSSTGSSYEQYF.

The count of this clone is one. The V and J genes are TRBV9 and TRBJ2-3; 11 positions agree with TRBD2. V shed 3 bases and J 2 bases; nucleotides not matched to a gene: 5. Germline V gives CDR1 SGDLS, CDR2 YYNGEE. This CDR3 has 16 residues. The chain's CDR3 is CASSDPGLADTDTQYF. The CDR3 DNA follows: TGTGCCAGCAGCGACCCGGGACTAGCGGACACAGATACGCAGTATTTT.

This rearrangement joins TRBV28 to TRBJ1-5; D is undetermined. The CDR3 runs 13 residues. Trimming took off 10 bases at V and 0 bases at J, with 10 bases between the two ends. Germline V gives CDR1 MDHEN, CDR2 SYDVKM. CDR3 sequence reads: CATRSHSNQPQHF. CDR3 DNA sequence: TGTGCCACCCGGTCCCATAGCAATCAGCCCCAGCATTTT.

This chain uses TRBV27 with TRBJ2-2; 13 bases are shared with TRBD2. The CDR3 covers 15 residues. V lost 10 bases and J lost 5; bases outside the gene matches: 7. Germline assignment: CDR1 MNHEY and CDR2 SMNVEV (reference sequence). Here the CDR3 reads CATAPGLAGTGELFF. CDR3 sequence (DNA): TGTGCCACCGCTCCGGGACTAGCGGGAACCGGGGAGCTGTTTTTT.

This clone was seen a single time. CDR3 bases: TGTGCCACCAGCAGAGAGGCTAGCGGGGGGATTTTCCCAGATACGCAGTATTTT. Encoded protein: CATSREASGGIFPDTQYF. The J gene is TRBJ2-3, the V gene TRBV15, with 11 bases fitting TRBD2. V was clipped by 0 bases and J by 4 bases; unmatched bases: 9. The germline gives CDR1 LNHNV, CDR2 YYDKDF (reference sequence). CDR3 size: 18 residues.

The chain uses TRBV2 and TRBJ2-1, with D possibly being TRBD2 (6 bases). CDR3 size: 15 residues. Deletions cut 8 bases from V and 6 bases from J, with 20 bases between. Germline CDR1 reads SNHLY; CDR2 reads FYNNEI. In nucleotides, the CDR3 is TGTGCCAGCTCTAAGGGGATCTTGGGAGGCAATGAGCAGTTCTTC. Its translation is CASSKGILGGNEQFF.

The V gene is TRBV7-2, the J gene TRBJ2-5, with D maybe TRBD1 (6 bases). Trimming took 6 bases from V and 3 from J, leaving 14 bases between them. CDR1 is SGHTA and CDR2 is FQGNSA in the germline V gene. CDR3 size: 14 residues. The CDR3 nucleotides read TGTGCCAGCAGAATTACGGGACACGAAGAGACCCAGTACTTC. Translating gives CASRITGHEETQYF.

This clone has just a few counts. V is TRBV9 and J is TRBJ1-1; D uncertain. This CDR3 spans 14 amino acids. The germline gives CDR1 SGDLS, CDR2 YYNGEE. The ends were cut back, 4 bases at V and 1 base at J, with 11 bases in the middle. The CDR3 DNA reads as TGTGCCAGCAGCCCAAAATCAGGGAACACTGAAGCTTTCTTT. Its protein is CASSPKSGNTEAFF.

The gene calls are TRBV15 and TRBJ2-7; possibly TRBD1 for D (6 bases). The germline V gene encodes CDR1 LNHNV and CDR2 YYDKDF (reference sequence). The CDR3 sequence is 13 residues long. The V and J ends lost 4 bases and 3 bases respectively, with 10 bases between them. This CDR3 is CATSISQGYEQYF. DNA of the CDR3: TGTGCCACCAGCATCTCACAGGGCTACGAGCAGTACTTC.

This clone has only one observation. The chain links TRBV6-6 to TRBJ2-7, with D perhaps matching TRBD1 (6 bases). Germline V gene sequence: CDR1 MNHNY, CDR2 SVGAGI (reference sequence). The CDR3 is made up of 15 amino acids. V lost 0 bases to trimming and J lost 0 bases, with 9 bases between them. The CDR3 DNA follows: TGTGCCAGCAGTTACTCGGGGGCCCTCTCCTACGAGCAGTACTTC. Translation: CASSYSGALSYEQYF.